The rows below give T cell receptor beta chains drawn from one sample of a study of blood T cell repertoires in COVID-19. Clones were read by immunoSEQ multiplex PCR, and TCRdb kept only the in-frame ones, dropping some. The sample holds 200,000 to 250,000 clones, approximately 90% seen once. The sequencing input was peripheral blood. The receptors originated from a young man with active or convalescent COVID-19. Both conserved end residues are part of each CDR3. The D gene is left open where the match is weak. Size is omitted from some rows. Given values are once, few, many or a class for expanded clones.

v_gene,d_gene,abundance,j_gene,CDR3aa,CDR3nt
TRBV19,NA,NA,TRBJ1-2,CASMGQPLNYGYTF,TGTGCCAGTATGGGACAACCACTTAACTATGGCTACACCTTC
TRBV3-1/TRBV3-2,NA,NA,TRBJ2-1,CASRLQTVSSQFF,TGTGCCAGCAGGCTTCAGACAGTAAGTTCGCAGTTCTTC
TRBV27,NA,NA,TRBJ2-1,CASPLGPRYNEQFF,TGTGCCAGCCCCCTGGGGCCCCGCTACAATGAGCAGTTCTTC
TRBV7-3,NA,once,TRBJ2-7,CASSSGGGNYEQYF,TGTGCCAGCAGCTCGGGCGGGGGCAACTACGAGCAGTACTTC
TRBV28,TRBD2,NA,TRBJ2-2,CASSLSASGTGELFF,TGTGCCAGCAGTTTGTCGGCTAGCGGTACTGGGGAGCTGTTTTTT
TRBV5-8,NA,NA,TRBJ2-2,CASSLRPGVNTGELFF,TGTGCCAGCAGCTTGAGGCCAGGGGTGAACACCGGGGAGCTGTTTTTT
TRBV9,TRBD2,NA,TRBJ2-3,CASSVEVGRGGISDTQYF,TGTGCCAGCAGCGTAGAGGTAGGGCGGGGGGGCATCTCAGATACGCAGTATTTT
TRBV5-1,TRBD1,NA,TRBJ1-2,CASSSWTGTNYGYTF,TGCGCCAGCAGCTCTTGGACAGGCACCAACTATGGCTACACCTTC
TRBV19,NA,once,TRBJ2-1,CASNIKQGQQFF,TGTGCCAGTAACATAAAACAGGGTCAGCAGTTCTTC
TRBV6-2/TRBV6-3,TRBD1,NA,TRBJ2-3,CASSQTGVTTDTQYF,TGTGCCAGCAGTCAGACAGGGGTGACCACAGATACGCAGTATTTT
TRBV9,TRBD2,NA,TRBJ2-7,CASSVGLAPYEQYF,TGTGCCAGCAGCGTAGGACTAGCCCCCTACGAGCAGTACTTC
TRBV5-1,NA,NA,TRBJ2-3,CASSLDRGVYTDTQYF,TGCGCCAGCAGCTTGGATCGCGGGGTATACACAGATACGCAGTATTTT